One sample yielded the 20 T cell receptor beta chains listed below, sequenced in a study of cytomegalovirus exposure and HLA in healthy donors. TCRdb's copy holds only in-frame clones and misses some; the assay was immunoSEQ multiplex PCR. This repertoire shows approximately 200,000 clones, about 91% found once; its top ten account for 2.9%. Sequenced sample: PBMCs. The receptors originated from a woman under 30 in good health and CMV-seronegative.

The chain employs TRBV2 and TRBJ2-7, with D perhaps matching TRBD1 (5 bases). This CDR3 is built from 12 residues. The V end lost 7 bases, the J end lost 3 bases, and 10 bases lay between the germline ends. The germline CDR1 and CDR2 sequences are SNHLY and FYNNEI. CDR3 sequence (DNA): TGTGCCAGCAAAGGGCAGGGCTACGAGCAGTACTTC. It specifies CASKGQGYEQYF.

The chain combines TRBV5-1 with TRBJ2-1, with D unresolved. Germline lookup yields CDR1 SGHRS and CDR2 YFSETQ. V was shortened by 1 base and J by 7 bases, with 12 bases between the two germline ends. The CDR3 sequence is 14 residues long. The CDR3 loop is CASSLTRPRNEQFF. CDR3 DNA sequence: TGCGCCAGCAGCTTGACGCGGCCAAGGAATGAGCAGTTCTTC.

This chain uses TRBV25-1 with TRBJ1-1; D call uncertain. The V and J ends lost 2 bases and 6 bases respectively, with 16 bases between them. Per germline, CDR1 MGHDK and CDR2 SYGVNS. This CDR3 comprises 15 residues. CDR3 sequence: CASSEGSVLAAEAFF. CDR3 DNA sequence: TGTGCCAGCAGTGAAGGGTCAGTTCTTGCGGCTGAAGCTTTCTTT.

This clone was detected only once. The rearrangement joins TRBV23-1 to TRBJ2-1, with TRBD2 identical over 11 bases. TRBV23-1 is labeled an ORF, and its function is uncertain. The length of the CDR3 is 17 residues. The V gene end was trimmed by 0 bases and the J gene end by 2 bases; junction bases not matched to a gene: 3. CDR3 nucleotides: TGCGCCAGCAGTCAATCGGAACTAGCGGGAGCCTACAATGAGCAGTTCTTC. Translated: CASSQSELAGAYNEQFF.

The rearrangement joins TRBV19 to TRBJ2-2, with D possibly TRBD2 on 5 matching bases. Germline CDR1 reads LNHDA; CDR2 reads SQIVND (reference sequence). The CDR3 is 18 residues long. V was cut by 4 bases and J by 1 base, with 19 bases left in between. The CDR3 bases are TGTGCCAGTAGTAGGCCTAGCCTCAACATAAAGAACACCGGGGAGCTGTTTTTT. This sequence encodes CASSRPSLNIKNTGELFF. Full variable domain (outside the CDR3, taken from reference TRBV19 and TRBJ2-2): DGGITQSPKYLFRKEGQNVTLSCEQNLNHDAMYWYRQDPGQGLRLIYYSQIVNDFQKGDIAEGYSVSREKKESFPLTVTSAQKNPTAFYLCASSRPSLNIKNTGELFFGEGSRLTVL.

V gene TRBV19 combines with J gene TRBJ2-7; 8 bases line up with TRBD1. Germline CDR1 LNHDA, CDR2 SQIVND (reference sequence). The CDR3 runs 15 residues. With 3 bases clipped from V and 4 bases from J, the junction kept 8 bases outside the gene matches. This CDR3 reads CASSIGQGSAYEQYF. The CDR3 DNA is TGTGCCAGTAGTATCGGACAGGGATCGGCGTACGAGCAGTACTTC.

V and J are TRBV27 and TRBJ1-2; 7 bases are shared with TRBD1. The junction had 7 bases not matched to a gene; V was cut back by 4 bases and J by 5 bases. From germline, CDR1 is MNHEY and CDR2 SMNVEV (reference sequence). CDR3 length: 14 amino acids. The CDR3 here is CASSSRDRSYGYTF. CDR3 DNA sequence: TGTGCCAGCAGTTCCAGGGACAGATCATATGGCTACACCTTC.

The chain links TRBV2 to TRBJ2-7; TRBD2 matches at 7 bases. The CDR3 runs 12 residues. V dropped 6 bases and J dropped 2; count of bases not matched to a gene: 1. The germline CDR1 and CDR2 sequences are SNHLY and FYNNEI. CDR3 nucleotides: TGTGCCAGCAGGGGGGGGACCTACGAGCAGTACTTC. Residues: CASRGGTYEQYF.

The V call is TRBV5-6, the J call TRBJ2-7; unclear D gene. The CDR3 length is 12 residues. Looked up from germline, CDR1 is SGHDT and CDR2 is YYEEEE. Trimming removed 2 bases at V and 4 bases at J, with 7 bases between. The CDR3 nucleotides are TGTGCCAGCAGCTTCGGTCTTTACGAGCAGTACTTC. Its protein is CASSFGLYEQYF.

This clone has just one count. The chain recombines TRBV2 with TRBJ2-3; 12 nucleotides line up with TRBD1. The CDR3 has 17 residues. V lost 6 bases to trimming and J lost 2 bases; unmatched junction nucleotides: 9. Germline CDR1 and CDR2: SNHLY and FYNNEI. CDR3 sequence: CASSFSGTGGLTDTQYF. Written as DNA, the CDR3 is TGTGCCAGCAGCTTTTCCGGGACAGGGGGCCTCACAGATACGCAGTATTTT.

The V call is TRBV2, the J call TRBJ2-7, with TRBD2 identical over 9 bases. Germline values: CDR1 SNHLY, CDR2 FYNNEI. This CDR3 is built from 16 residues. V gave up 2 bases and J gave up 3 bases; unmatched junction bases: 8. The CDR3 DNA follows: TGTGCCAGCAGTGAATCTCAGCGGGAGGCAAGCTACGAGCAGTACTTC. Translated, it gives CASSESQREASYEQYF.

This clone was seen once. The CDR3 DNA is TGTGCCTGGAGTGTAGGCGGGATCAGCAATCAGCCCCAGCATTTT. Protein product: CAWSVGGISNQPQHF. The chain carries TRBV30 and TRBJ1-5; the D is unclear. CDR3 size: 15 residues. V lost 0 bases, J lost 1 base, and 10 bases lay in between. Germline CDR1 and CDR2: GTSNPN and SVGIG (reference sequence). The variable domain in full, completed from reference TRBV30 and TRBJ1-5, reads SQTIHQWPATLVQPVGSPLSLECTVEGTSNPNLYWYRQAAGRGLQLLFYSVGIGQISSEVPQNLSASRPQDRQFILSSKKLLLSDSGFYLCAWSVGGISNQPQHFGDGTRLSIL.

The chain carries TRBV28 and TRBJ1-2; 12 bases match TRBD1. Per germline, CDR1 MDHEN and CDR2 SYDVKM. V trimming: 7 bases; J trimming: 4 bases; junction bases outside the gene matches: 7. This CDR3 contains 15 residues. The CDR3 bases are TGTGCCAGCAATAGCGGGACAGGGGGCACCTATGGCTACACCTTC. This sequence encodes CASNSGTGGTYGYTF.

The genes are TRBV6-5 and TRBJ1-1; D not certain. The CDR3 has 13 residues. Trimming shortened V by 7 bases and J by 4 bases, and 13 bases separated the two germline ends. Germline CDR1 and CDR2: MNHEY and SVGAGI. This CDR3 is CASKIYPGTEAFF. CDR3 DNA sequence: TGTGCCAGCAAAATTTACCCGGGCACTGAAGCTTTCTTT.

The chain joins TRBV4-1 to TRBJ2-5; D perhaps matches TRBD1 (5 bases). There are 15 residues in the CDR3. Trimming took 3 bases from V and 4 from J, leaving 15 bases between them. Per germline, CDR1 MGHRA and CDR2 YSYEKL. DNA of the CDR3: TGCGCCAGCAGCCAGCAGGTAGGGGTTCGAGAGACCCAGTACTTC. Encoded protein: CASSQQVGVRETQYF.

This clone was seen just once. The chain couples TRBV5-1 to TRBJ2-5; TRBD1 is a possible D gene (5 bases). Between the trimmed V and J ends, which lost 4 bases and 5 bases, there was a span of 18 bases. The CDR3 length is 15 residues. CDR1 SGHRS and CDR2 YFSETQ come from the germline V gene. As DNA, the CDR3 is TGCGCCAGCAGCCTGGCAGGGCCTGGTGGGGAGACCCAGTACTTC. It is translated as CASSLAGPGGETQYF.

V is TRBV11-2 and J is TRBJ2-3; tentative D call: TRBD1 (5 bases). The V gene lost 5 bases and the J gene lost 4 bases, with 19 bases spanning the gap. Per the germline V gene, CDR1 is SGHAT and CDR2 is FQNNGV. CDR3 length: 16 residues. Here the CDR3 DNA reads TGTGCCAGCAGCCCGCCGGTAGGGGCAAAGGCAGATACGCAGTATTTT. Encoded protein: CASSPPVGAKADTQYF.

The rearrangement uses TRBV7-6 and TRBJ1-1; no definite D call. V gave up 2 bases and J gave up 1 base, with 14 bases separating them. This CDR3 is 16 amino acids long. Germline CDR1 and CDR2: SGHVS and FNYEAQ. The CDR3 is CASSLTVEGANTEAFF. The DNA of the CDR3 is TGTGCCAGCAGCTTAACGGTCGAGGGAGCGAACACTGAAGCTTTCTTT.

This clone was recorded once. This chain links TRBV5-6 with TRBJ2-7; TRBD1 agrees at 7 bases. The germline V gene has CDR1 SGHDT and CDR2 YYEEEE. With 4 bases clipped from V and 5 bases from J, the junction kept 12 bases outside the gene matches. CDR3 length equals 15 residues. CDR3 loop: CASSIAGTATDEQYF. In DNA form, the CDR3 reads TGTGCCAGCAGCATAGCCGGGACAGCCACCGACGAGCAGTACTTC.

The chain employs TRBV2 and TRBJ1-1; 7 positions match TRBD1. The V gene end was trimmed by 8 bases and the J gene end by 7 bases; junction bases not matched to a gene: 13. Germline loops: CDR1 SNHLY, CDR2 FYNNEI. CDR3 length equals 14 residues. The CDR3 DNA is TGTGCCAGCGTAGGGACAGCCCGACAGGGTGAAGCTTTCTTT. Translation gives CASVGTARQGEAFF.